The present T cell receptor (beta chain) was sequenced within a study of blood T cell repertoires in COVID-19. Libraries were prepared by immunoSEQ multiplex PCR; TCRdb keeps only in-frame clonotypes and omits some of them. This table has tens of thousands of clones, 86% appearing once. In this sample, this clone turned up a few times. In germline, CDR1 is SQVTM, CDR2 ANQGSEA. V was pared by 5 bases and J by 5 bases, with 18 bases between. The CDR3 length is 14 residues. The sample was peripheral blood. The receptor's source is a man between 65 and 85 years old with acute or convalescent COVID-19. J is TRBJ2-5 and V is TRBV29-1; D is possibly TRBD2 (7 bases). CDR3 DNA: TGCAGCGTTTCTTACGGGGGGCAGGGGGAGACCCAGTACTTC. It specifies CSVSYGGQGETQYF.